These T cell receptor beta chains were read from a single sample in a study of T cell changes during pregnancy in multiple sclerosis. Assay used: immunoSEQ multiplex PCR; TCRdb lists only in-frame clones, some missing. Found here are tens of thousands of clones, around 92% of them singletons; the top ten hold around 0.56%. This sample comprised CD4+ T cells from peripheral blood mononuclear cells, obtained after pregnancy. The receptors derive from a female donor with multiple sclerosis, enrolled in a pregnancy study. CDR3s include the opening cysteine and the closing phenylalanine or tryptophan. Each record gives: J gene, clone size, V gene, D gene, CDR3 DNA, CDR3 protein. The D gene is left open where the match is weak. Clone sizes are given selectively: once, few, many, or a class where the clone is expanded.

J gene: TRBJ1-4; clone size: -; V gene: TRBV18; D gene: TRBD1; CDR3 DNA: TGTGCCAGCTCACCAGGGACAGGGCTGAGCGAAAAACTGTTTTTT; CDR3 protein: CASSPGTGLSEKLFF
J gene: TRBJ2-2; clone size: -; V gene: TRBV11-2; D gene: -; CDR3 DNA: TGTGCCAGCAGCTTAGATCGGAGATCCGGGGAGCTGTTTTTT; CDR3 protein: CASSLDRRSGELFF
J gene: TRBJ1-1; clone size: -; V gene: TRBV7-9; D gene: TRBD1; CDR3 DNA: TGTGCCAGCAGCTTCATGGGACAGGGCTCTGAAGCTTTCTTT; CDR3 protein: CASSFMGQGSEAFF
J gene: TRBJ1-2; clone size: -; V gene: TRBV30; D gene: -; CDR3 DNA: TGTGCCACCCGGCCGTACGGGGGCTATGGCTACACCTTC; CDR3 protein: CATRPYGGYGYTF
J gene: TRBJ2-5; clone size: -; V gene: TRBV7-9; D gene: -; CDR3 DNA: TGTGCCAGCAGCTTAGCAGCCACCCAAGAGACCCAGTACTTC; CDR3 protein: CASSLAATQETQYF
J gene: TRBJ2-1; clone size: -; V gene: TRBV6-4; D gene: TRBD2; CDR3 DNA: TGTGCCAGCAGTGACCGAGCGGGAGGCGGGAGTGAGCAGTTCTTC; CDR3 protein: CASSDRAGGGSEQFF
J gene: TRBJ2-1; clone size: -; V gene: TRBV5-5; D gene: TRBD2; CDR3 DNA: TGTGCCAGCAGCGTGAAACTAGCGGGAGTCTCCCATGAGCAGTTCTTC; CDR3 protein: CASSVKLAGVSHEQFF
J gene: TRBJ2-5; clone size: once; V gene: TRBV28; D gene: TRBD1; CDR3 DNA: TGTGCCAGCATGACAGGGTATGGGGAGACCCAGTACTTC; CDR3 protein: CASMTGYGETQYF
J gene: TRBJ1-1; clone size: -; V gene: TRBV5-8; D gene: -; CDR3 DNA: TGTGCCAGCAGCCCGTGGGCAGGGGCAGCTTTCTTT; CDR3 protein: CASSPWAGAAFF
J gene: TRBJ1-1; clone size: -; V gene: TRBV7-2; D gene: -; CDR3 DNA: TGTGCCAGCAGCAACACAGGCTTTAAGAACACTGAAGCTTTCTTT; CDR3 protein: CASSNTGFKNTEAFF
J gene: TRBJ2-7; clone size: -; V gene: TRBV20-1; D gene: -; CDR3 DNA: TGCAGTGCTAGGGACAGTTACGAGCAGTACTTC; CDR3 protein: CSARDSYEQYF
J gene: TRBJ1-1; clone size: -; V gene: TRBV29-1; D gene: TRBD1; CDR3 DNA: TGCAGCGTTGTAGAGGGACAGCGGGCTTTCTTT; CDR3 protein: CSVVEGQRAFF
J gene: TRBJ2-1; clone size: -; V gene: TRBV7-2; D gene: -; CDR3 DNA: TGTGCCAGCAGCTTAGAAGTGGGCCCCTACAATGAGCAGTTCTTC; CDR3 protein: CASSLEVGPYNEQFF
J gene: TRBJ2-3; clone size: once; V gene: TRBV7-2; D gene: TRBD2; CDR3 DNA: TGTGCCAGCAGCTTAGGGCGGGAGCGGGGAGATACGCAGTATTTT; CDR3 protein: CASSLGRERGDTQYF
J gene: TRBJ1-5; clone size: -; V gene: TRBV5-1; D gene: -; CDR3 DNA: TGCGCCAGCAGCTTGGGGGCAGCGGCCGGCAATCAGCCCCAGCATTTT; CDR3 protein: CASSLGAAAGNQPQHF
J gene: TRBJ2-1; clone size: -; V gene: TRBV7-9; D gene: TRBD2; CDR3 DNA: TGTGCCAGCAGCATTGGAACTTCAGCGGGAGTGATCTACAATGAGCAGTTCTTC; CDR3 protein: CASSIGTSAGVIYNEQFF
J gene: TRBJ2-1; clone size: -; V gene: TRBV2; D gene: TRBD2; CDR3 DNA: TGTGCCAGCAGATATAGCGGGAGGGGAACCTACAATGAGCAGTTCTTC; CDR3 protein: CASRYSGRGTYNEQFF
J gene: TRBJ1-1; clone size: -; V gene: TRBV27; D gene: -; CDR3 DNA: TGTGCCAGCAGTTATCAGGGGTTGAACACTGAAGCTTTCTTT; CDR3 protein: CASSYQGLNTEAFF
J gene: TRBJ1-2; clone size: -; V gene: TRBV30; D gene: TRBD1; CDR3 DNA: TGTGCCTGGAGTGACCCCGGGACAGCTAACTATGGCTACACCTTC; CDR3 protein: CAWSDPGTANYGYTF
J gene: TRBJ1-2; clone size: once; V gene: TRBV5-5; D gene: -; CDR3 DNA: TGTGCCAGCAGCTGGACCAATAACAGGGCAATCAACTATGGCTACACCTTC; CDR3 protein: CASSWTNNRAINYGYTF
J gene: TRBJ2-2; clone size: -; V gene: TRBV7-3; D gene: -; CDR3 DNA: TGTGCCAGCAGCTTAGGGTGGGGAGCGAACACCGGGGAGCTGTTTTTT; CDR3 protein: CASSLGWGANTGELFF
J gene: TRBJ1-4; clone size: -; V gene: TRBV5-1; D gene: -; CDR3 DNA: TGCGCCAGCAGCCTGGGGCGGGTTAATGAAAAACTGTTTTTT; CDR3 protein: CASSLGRVNEKLFF
J gene: TRBJ1-2; clone size: -; V gene: TRBV6-1; D gene: -; CDR3 DNA: TGTGCCAGCAGCGAAAGGACAGCGTATGGCTACACCTTC; CDR3 protein: CASSERTAYGYTF
J gene: TRBJ2-7; clone size: -; V gene: TRBV29-1; D gene: -; CDR3 DNA: TGCAGCGCCTGGGCCCACTACGAGCAGTACTTC; CDR3 protein: CSAWAHYEQYF
J gene: TRBJ1-6; clone size: -; V gene: TRBV7-2; D gene: -; CDR3 DNA: TGTGCCAGCAGCTTAGTTGCAGGGGTTTCACCCCTCCACTTT; CDR3 protein: CASSLVAGVSPLHF
J gene: TRBJ2-2; clone size: -; V gene: TRBV19; D gene: -; CDR3 DNA: TGTGCCAGTAGTGAGGGGGCCGGGGAGCTGTTTTTT; CDR3 protein: CASSEGAGELFF
J gene: TRBJ2-3; clone size: few; V gene: TRBV6-1; D gene: -; CDR3 DNA: TGTGCCTGTATAAGGGCAGGGGTAAACACAGATACGCAGTATTTT; CDR3 protein: CACIRAGVNTDTQYF
J gene: TRBJ1-1; clone size: -; V gene: TRBV19; D gene: -; CDR3 DNA: TGTGCCAGTAGAATGGGGGGTTTAACTGAAGCTTTCTTT; CDR3 protein: CASRMGGLTEAFF
J gene: TRBJ2-7; clone size: once; V gene: TRBV19; D gene: -; CDR3 DNA: TGTGCCAGTAGTACCGACAGGAACTCCTACGAGCAGTACTTC; CDR3 protein: CASSTDRNSYEQYF
J gene: TRBJ2-7; clone size: -; V gene: TRBV11-2; D gene: TRBD2; CDR3 DNA: TGTGCCAGCAGGGGACTAGCGGGAGCAACCTACGAGCAGTACTTC; CDR3 protein: CASRGLAGATYEQYF
J gene: TRBJ2-1; clone size: -; V gene: TRBV9; D gene: TRBD1; CDR3 DNA: TGTGCCAGCAGCGTTGTAGTAGGGGGCCTCTACAATGAGCAGTTCTTC; CDR3 protein: CASSVVVGGLYNEQFF
J gene: TRBJ2-7; clone size: -; V gene: TRBV7-2; D gene: -; CDR3 DNA: TGTGCCAGCAGCTTAATTGGTCGAGGCCCCCCTTATGATGAGCAGTACTTC; CDR3 protein: CASSLIGRGPPYDEQYF
J gene: TRBJ2-3; clone size: -; V gene: TRBV19; D gene: -; CDR3 DNA: TGTGCCAGTAAAGCGACAGGCCTTTCGGATACGCAGTATTTT; CDR3 protein: CASKATGLSDTQYF
J gene: TRBJ2-7; clone size: -; V gene: TRBV7-2; D gene: TRBD1; CDR3 DNA: TGTGCCAGCAGCCGGACAGGGACGTACGAGCAGTACTTC; CDR3 protein: CASSRTGTYEQYF
J gene: TRBJ1-4; clone size: -; V gene: TRBV4-3; D gene: -; CDR3 DNA: TGCGCCAGCAGCCAAGAAGCGCTCTCAACTAATGAAAAACTGTTTTTT; CDR3 protein: CASSQEALSTNEKLFF
J gene: TRBJ1-4; clone size: -; V gene: TRBV7-9; D gene: TRBD1; CDR3 DNA: TGTGCCAGCAGCTACAGGGGGCAGACTAATGAAAAACTGTTTTTT; CDR3 protein: CASSYRGQTNEKLFF
J gene: TRBJ2-2; clone size: once; V gene: TRBV9; D gene: -; CDR3 DNA: TGTGCCAGCAGCCTCGTGAGCGGGACATCCGGGGAGCTGTTTTTT; CDR3 protein: CASSLVSGTSGELFF
J gene: TRBJ2-7; clone size: few; V gene: TRBV27; D gene: -; CDR3 DNA: TGTGCCAGCAAGTTACCAGCCTCAGGCCGGGGAGCCCCTCAGGCCGGGGCCTACGAGCAGTACTTC; CDR3 protein: CASKLPASGRGAPQAGAYEQYF
J gene: TRBJ2-4; clone size: -; V gene: TRBV5-8; D gene: -; CDR3 DNA: TGTGCCAGCAGCTTGGGTCGTAGGGGAAGGAGTCACATTCAGTACTTC; CDR3 protein: CASSLGRRGRSHIQYF
J gene: TRBJ2-3; clone size: -; V gene: TRBV2; D gene: -; CDR3 DNA: TGTGCCAGCAGTGCGCAGGGGAGGGCAGATACGCAGTATTTT; CDR3 protein: CASSAQGRADTQYF
J gene: TRBJ2-7; clone size: -; V gene: TRBV28; D gene: TRBD2; CDR3 DNA: TGTGCCAGCAATGCGGGAGGAGTTTCCGAGCAGTACTTC; CDR3 protein: CASNAGGVSEQYF
J gene: TRBJ1-2; clone size: -; V gene: TRBV19; D gene: TRBD1; CDR3 DNA: TGTGCCAGTAGTACGGACAGGGGTGGGGGCTACACCTTC; CDR3 protein: CASSTDRGGGYTF
J gene: TRBJ1-2; clone size: -; V gene: TRBV5-1; D gene: TRBD1; CDR3 DNA: TGCGCCAGCAGCTGGGGGACAGCTATCTATGGCTACACCTTC; CDR3 protein: CASSWGTAIYGYTF
J gene: TRBJ2-7; clone size: -; V gene: TRBV7-2; D gene: -; CDR3 DNA: TGTGCCAGCAGCCCAGGGGGGCCTCGAGGGGAGCAGTACTTC; CDR3 protein: CASSPGGPRGEQYF
J gene: TRBJ2-3; clone size: -; V gene: TRBV7-9; D gene: TRBD2; CDR3 DNA: TGTGCCAGCAGCTTACCTCGCGGGAGGGGAGCAGATACGCAGTATTTT; CDR3 protein: CASSLPRGRGADTQYF
J gene: TRBJ2-7; clone size: many; V gene: TRBV5-4; D gene: -; CDR3 DNA: TGTGCCAGCAGCTTGGTAGGTAGCGGAGCTGGGCAGTACTTC; CDR3 protein: CASSLVGSGAGQYF
J gene: TRBJ1-5; clone size: -; V gene: TRBV10-1; D gene: TRBD1; CDR3 DNA: TGCGCCAGCAGTGTGGGGGACAAGCGACAGGGCATGTTTCCAAATAGCAATCAGCCCCAGCATTTT; CDR3 protein: CASSVGDKRQGMFPNSNQPQHF
J gene: TRBJ2-1; clone size: few; V gene: TRBV7-9; D gene: -; CDR3 DNA: TGTGCCAGCAGCCCCGCCGGGGGGCCTTACAATGAGCAGTTCTTC; CDR3 protein: CASSPAGGPYNEQFF
J gene: TRBJ2-2; clone size: -; V gene: TRBV18; D gene: -; CDR3 DNA: TGTGCCAGCTCACCACGGTCGGGATCCGGGGAGCTGTTTTTT; CDR3 protein: CASSPRSGSGELFF
J gene: TRBJ2-7; clone size: -; V gene: TRBV6-5; D gene: -; CDR3 DNA: TGTGCCAGCAGTACGGGGGTGGCCTACGAGCAGTACTTC; CDR3 protein: CASSTGVAYEQYF
J gene: TRBJ2-1; clone size: -; V gene: TRBV7-9; D gene: TRBD2; CDR3 DNA: TGTGCCAGCAGCTTAGGGGCTAGCGGGGGGTACAATGAGCAGTTCTTC; CDR3 protein: CASSLGASGGYNEQFF
J gene: TRBJ1-2; clone size: -; V gene: TRBV15; D gene: TRBD1; CDR3 DNA: TGTGCCACCAGCAGAGTTGGGACAGCGTACTATGGCTACACCTTC; CDR3 protein: CATSRVGTAYYGYTF